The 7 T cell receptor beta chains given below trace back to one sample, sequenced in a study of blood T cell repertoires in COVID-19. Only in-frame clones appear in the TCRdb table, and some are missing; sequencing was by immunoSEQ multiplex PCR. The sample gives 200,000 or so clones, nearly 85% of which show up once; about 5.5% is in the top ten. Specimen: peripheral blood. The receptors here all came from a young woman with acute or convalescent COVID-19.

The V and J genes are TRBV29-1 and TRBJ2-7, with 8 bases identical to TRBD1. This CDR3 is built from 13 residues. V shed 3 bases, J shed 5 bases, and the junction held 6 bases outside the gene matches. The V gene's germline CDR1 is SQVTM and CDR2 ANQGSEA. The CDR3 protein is CSVDIGQGDEQYF. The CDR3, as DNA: TGCAGCGTTGACATTGGACAGGGAGACGAGCAGTACTTC.

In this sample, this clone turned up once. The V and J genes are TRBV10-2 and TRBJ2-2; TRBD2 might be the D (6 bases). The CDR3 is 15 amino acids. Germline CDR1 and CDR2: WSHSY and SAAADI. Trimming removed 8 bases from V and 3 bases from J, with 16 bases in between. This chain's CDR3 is CASGDGRRYTGELFF. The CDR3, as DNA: TGCGCCAGCGGCGACGGGAGAAGGTACACCGGGGAGCTGTTTTTT.

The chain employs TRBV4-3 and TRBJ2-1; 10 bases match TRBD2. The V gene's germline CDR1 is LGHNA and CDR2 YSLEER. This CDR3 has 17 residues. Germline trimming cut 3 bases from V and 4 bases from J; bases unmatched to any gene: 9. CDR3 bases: TGCGCCAGCAGCCATCCCCTAGCGGGGGCCAAATACAATGAGCAGTTCTTC. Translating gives CASSHPLAGAKYNEQFF.

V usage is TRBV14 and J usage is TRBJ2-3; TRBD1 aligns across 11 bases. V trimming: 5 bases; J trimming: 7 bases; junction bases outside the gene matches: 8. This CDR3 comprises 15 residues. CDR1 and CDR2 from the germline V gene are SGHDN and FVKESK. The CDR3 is CASSRRTGGVNTQYF. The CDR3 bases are TGTGCCAGCAGCAGACGGACAGGGGGCGTGAATACGCAGTATTTT.

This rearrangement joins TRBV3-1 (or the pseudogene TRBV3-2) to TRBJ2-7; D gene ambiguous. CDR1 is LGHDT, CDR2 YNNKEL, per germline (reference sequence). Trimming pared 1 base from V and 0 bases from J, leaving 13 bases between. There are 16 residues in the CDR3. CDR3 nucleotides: TGTGCCAGCAGCCAAGGTAGCTCCTCAATCTCCTACGAGCAGTACTTC. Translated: CASSQGSSSISYEQYF.

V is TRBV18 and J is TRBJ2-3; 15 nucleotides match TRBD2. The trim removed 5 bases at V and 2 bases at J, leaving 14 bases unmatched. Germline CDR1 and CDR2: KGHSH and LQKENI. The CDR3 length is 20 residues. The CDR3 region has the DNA TGTGCCAGCTCATCTGAGCCGGGACTAGCGGGGGGAGTCACCACAGATACGCAGTATTTT. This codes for CASSSEPGLAGGVTTDTQYF.

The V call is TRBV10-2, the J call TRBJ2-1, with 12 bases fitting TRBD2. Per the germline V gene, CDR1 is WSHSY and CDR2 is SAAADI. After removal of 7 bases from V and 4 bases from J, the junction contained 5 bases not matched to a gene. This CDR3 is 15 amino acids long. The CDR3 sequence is CASNPTSGGYNEQFF. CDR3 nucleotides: TGCGCCAGCAATCCGACTAGCGGGGGATACAATGAGCAGTTCTTC.